The clone carrying this T cell receptor (beta chain) was observed at least ten times. This entry is derived from a study of Graves' ophthalmopathy and Graves' hyperthyroidism. Trimming removed 5 bases from V and 0 bases from J; junction bases left unmatched: 5. Germline CDR1 is SEHNR and CDR2 is FQNEAQ (reference sequence). CDR3 length: 15 amino acids. CDR3 regions of TCR beta were amplified from RNA transcripts. Second-round multiplex PCR followed a first-round RT-PCR using HTBI primers. TCRdb re-derived calls from the multiplex PCR reads in MiXCR, one entry per CDR3 protein. Of over a million distinct CDR3 sequences in the sample, about 40% were seen once.

This sequence originates from an adult man with Graves' hyperthyroidism. Sequenced input: peripheral blood or thyroid tissue (not recorded which). V usage is TRBV7-9 and J usage is TRBJ2-7; 9 bases agree with TRBD1. CDR3 loop: CASSARDRDSYEQYF. The DNA of the CDR3 is TGTGCCAGCAGCGCCCGGGACAGGGACTCCTACGAGCAGTACTTC.